Listed here are 15 T cell receptor beta chains from one sample, sequenced in a study of T cell responses to AZD1222 COVID-19 vaccine. TCRdb's copy holds only in-frame clones and misses some; the assay was immunoSEQ multiplex PCR. Among around 120,000 clones listed, about 90% were seen once. This specimen consisted of peripheral blood, obtained on day 0 of AZD1222 vaccination. Receptor source: an adult in good health.

This chain connects TRBV29-1 to TRBJ1-2; D unclear. Germline V gives CDR1 SQVTM, CDR2 ANQGSEA. The CDR3 is 8 amino acids. With 3 bases removed from V and 10 bases from J, the gap between germline ends came to 3 bases. CDR3 amino acids: CSVDVYTF. The DNA of the CDR3 is TGCAGCGTTGACGTCTACACCTTC.

This clone appeared a single time. The chain carries TRBV3-1 (or the pseudogene TRBV3-2) and TRBJ2-1; 14 nucleotides align to TRBD2. CDR3 length equals 17 residues. The germline V gene encodes CDR1 LGHDT and CDR2 YNNKEL (reference sequence). Trimming removed 4 bases from V and 6 bases from J; junction bases left unmatched: 8. The CDR3 DNA sequence: TGTGCCAGCAGCCCGAGGACTAGCGGGAGGTTACCCAATGAGCAGTTCTTC. As protein: CASSPRTSGRLPNEQFF.

This clone was observed a single time. The chain is built from TRBV13 and TRBJ1-1, with D possibly being TRBD1 (6 bases). Germline loops: CDR1 PRHDT, CDR2 FYEKMQ (reference sequence). This CDR3 is built from 17 residues. The germline V and J ends were trimmed by 3 bases and 0 bases, with 17 bases remaining between them. CDR3 in amino acids: CASSFGGLLEVNTEAFF. The CDR3 region has the DNA TGTGCCAGCAGCTTCGGGGGGCTCCTGGAAGTGAACACTGAAGCTTTCTTT.

This rearrangement joins TRBV9 to TRBJ2-2, with D perhaps given as TRBD1 or TRBD2 (5 bases each). The V gene lost 0 bases and the J gene lost 7 bases, with 10 bases spanning the gap. The CDR3 loop spans 14 amino acids. CDR1 is SGDLS and CDR2 is YYNGEE in the germline V gene. CDR3 bases: TGTGCCAGCAGCGTAGCGGGACGTGTCGGGGAGCTGTTTTTT. It encodes CASSVAGRVGELFF.

This clone was counted only a few times. The chain combines TRBV21-1 with TRBJ1-5. TRBV21-1 is an annotated pseudogene. The CDR3 sequence is 16 residues long. Written as DNA, the CDR3 is TGTGCCAGCAGCAAATTAGGCCCGGATAGCAATCAGCCCCAGCATTTT. It encodes CASSKLGPDSNQPQHF.

This rearrangement joins TRBV7-3 to TRBJ1-6, with 8 positions matching TRBD1. Germline-derived CDR1 and CDR2 are SGHTA and FQGTGA. The CDR3 extends over 14 amino acids. The ends lost 5 bases at V and 7 bases at J; junction bases unmatched: 4. This CDR3 reads CASSQTGENSPLHF. The CDR3 bases are TGTGCCAGCAGCCAGACAGGGGAAAATTCACCCCTCCACTTT.

This chain uses TRBV4-2 with TRBJ1-4; D is uncertain. CDR3 length: 11 amino acids. The germline V gene has CDR1 LGHNA and CDR2 YNFKEQ. V was cut by 0 bases and J by 11 bases, with 4 bases left in between. CDR3 coding DNA: TGTGCCAGCAGCCAAGATTTGAAACTGTTTTTT. Protein: CASSQDLKLFF.

The J gene is TRBJ1-5, the V gene TRBV29-1; possibly TRBD1 for D (6 bases). There are 13 residues in the CDR3. Per germline, CDR1 SQVTM and CDR2 ANQGSEA. Trimming took 6 bases from V and 2 from J, leaving 11 bases between them. The CDR3, as DNA: TGCAGCGTAGGGGACATCGGCAATCAGCCCCAGCATTTT. As protein: CSVGDIGNQPQHF.

V usage is TRBV6-5 and J usage is TRBJ2-1; perhaps TRBD2 as D (5 bases). Trimming left V 6 bases short and J 3 bases short, with 12 bases between. Germline CDR1 is MNHEY and CDR2 is SVGAGI. This CDR3 is built from 14 residues. CDR3: CASRTSGIYNEQFF. CDR3 coding DNA: TGTGCCAGCAGGACCTCCGGGATCTACAATGAGCAGTTCTTC.

V and J are TRBV5-6 and TRBJ1-2; no clear D gene. Germline CDR1 is SGHDT and CDR2 is YYEEEE. CDR3 length: 15 amino acids. V lost 3 bases and J lost 8, with 20 bases in between. The CDR3 protein is CASSSLVKGLEGYTF. CDR3 bases: TGTGCCAGCAGCTCACTTGTGAAGGGTCTGGAGGGCTACACCTTC.

The V call is TRBV4-1, the J call TRBJ2-1, with 11 positions matching TRBD2. The length of the CDR3 is 17 residues. Unmatched junction bases numbered 13, after V lost 4 bases and J lost 8 bases. Per the germline V gene, CDR1 is MGHRA and CDR2 is YSYEKL. The CDR3 DNA reads as TGCGCCAGCAGCCCCCACCCCAGCACTAGCGGGAGTTATGAGCAGTTCTTC. It translates to CASSPHPSTSGSYEQFF.

The CDR3 bases are TGTGCCAGCACCCCCCGTTATGGCTTTGGCTACACCTTC. Translated, it gives CASTPRYGFGYTF. The genes are TRBV6-5 and TRBJ1-2; D is unclear. Between the trimmed V and J ends, which lost 7 bases and 7 bases, there was a span of 16 bases. CDR3 length: 13 residues. Per germline, CDR1 MNHEY and CDR2 SVGAGI.

The chain couples TRBV5-6 to TRBJ2-1, with 11 bases matching TRBD2. The V and J ends lost 4 bases and 0 bases, in that order; junction bases with no gene match: 12. CDR1 and CDR2 (germline): SGHDT, YYEEEE. This CDR3 is built from 19 residues. The CDR3, as DNA: TGTGCCAGCAGCCCGGAAATCATAGCGGGAGGGAGCTCCTACAATGAGCAGTTCTTC. Translation: CASSPEIIAGGSSYNEQFF.

V usage is TRBV29-1 and J usage is TRBJ2-5; D gene uncertain. In germline, CDR1 is SQVTM, CDR2 ANQGSEA. Trimming took off 0 bases at V and 0 bases at J, with 20 bases between the two ends. The CDR3 consists of 18 residues. CDR3 DNA: TGCAGCGTTGAAGATCTGCCCGCAAGTATAGCCGACCAAGAGACCCAGTACTTC. Its protein product is CSVEDLPASIADQETQYF.

The chain links TRBV11-3 to TRBJ2-1; tentatively, D is TRBD1 or TRBD2 (5 bases each). With 1 base removed from V and 9 bases from J, the gap between germline ends came to 10 bases. The germline gives CDR1 SGHNT, CDR2 YENEEA. CDR3 length: 13 residues. The CDR3, as DNA: TGTGCCAGCAGCTTAGGGGGGACGACTGAGCAGTTCTTC. Residues: CASSLGGTTEQFF.